This is a list of T cell receptor beta chains from one sample in a study of shared clonotypes between healthy human individuals. Sequenced by immunoSEQ multiplex PCR; TCRdb stores in-frame clones only, minus some. The repertoire consists of some 89,000 clones, with around 67% occurring once and the leading ten covering 40% to 45%. The specimen sequenced was memory CD8+ T cells sorted from blood. Receptor source: a man under 40 in good health. The CDR3 runs from the conserved cysteine through the conserved F or W. Each record gives: clone size, D gene, J gene, V gene, CDR3 DNA, CDR3 protein. A D gene is named only where the DNA matches it firmly. Some rows have no size entry. The others give once, few or many, or a class for an expanded clone.

clone_size: .; d_call: .; j_call: TRBJ2-3; v_call: TRBV6-1; cdr3_nt: TGTGCCAGCAGTGATCCGTCGGGGGCCGGCACAGATACGCAGTATTTT; cdr3_aa: CASSDPSGAGTDTQYF
clone_size: .; d_call: .; j_call: TRBJ1-1; v_call: TRBV28; cdr3_nt: TGTGCCAGCAGCCCCTCGGGGAAGGGTGCTTTCTTT; cdr3_aa: CASSPSGKGAFF
clone_size: many; d_call: TRBD2; j_call: TRBJ2-1; v_call: TRBV4-3; cdr3_nt: TGCGCCAGCAGCCAAGATGGTACTAGCGGGAGTCAGCAGTTCTTC; cdr3_aa: CASSQDGTSGSQQFF
clone_size: once; d_call: TRBD2; j_call: TRBJ2-7; v_call: TRBV7-9; cdr3_nt: TGTGCCAGCAGCCCTCGGGAGGCCTTGTCCTACGAGCAGTACTTC; cdr3_aa: CASSPREALSYEQYF
clone_size: .; d_call: .; j_call: TRBJ2-7; v_call: TRBV18; cdr3_nt: TGTGCCAGCTCACCACTCGCCCGGAGCTCCTACGAGCAGTACTTC; cdr3_aa: CASSPLARSSYEQYF
clone_size: .; d_call: .; j_call: TRBJ1-2; v_call: TRBV29-1; cdr3_nt: TGCAGCGTGGCAGAGAGTTATGGCTACACCTTC; cdr3_aa: CSVAESYGYTF
clone_size: .; d_call: TRBD2; j_call: TRBJ2-7; v_call: TRBV28; cdr3_nt: TGTGCCAGCAGTTTTGCGCTAGCGGGTTACGAGCAGTACTTC; cdr3_aa: CASSFALAGYEQYF
clone_size: .; d_call: TRBD2; j_call: TRBJ2-7; v_call: TRBV10-3; cdr3_nt: TGTGCGCTCGGGGGGGCCCCGGGCTACGAGCAGTACTTC; cdr3_aa: CALGGAPGYEQYF
clone_size: .; d_call: .; j_call: TRBJ2-7; v_call: TRBV28; cdr3_nt: TGTGCCAGCAGTTTTAGTTTCGGGCAGAACTCCTACGAGCAGTACTTC; cdr3_aa: CASSFSFGQNSYEQYF
clone_size: .; d_call: .; j_call: TRBJ2-1; v_call: TRBV15; cdr3_nt: TGTGCCACCAGCAGAGAATCTGGTTCCTACAATGAGCAGTTCTTC; cdr3_aa: CATSRESGSYNEQFF
clone_size: .; d_call: .; j_call: TRBJ2-1; v_call: TRBV27; cdr3_nt: TGTGCCAGCAGTGCACTCGGGGTGGGAGTCCCCTACAATGAGCAGTTCTTC; cdr3_aa: CASSALGVGVPYNEQFF
clone_size: many; d_call: .; j_call: TRBJ1-4; v_call: TRBV10-3; cdr3_nt: TGTGCCATCAGTGAAACGACCATGCGTGTAACTAATGAAAAACTGTTTTTT; cdr3_aa: CAISETTMRVTNEKLFF
clone_size: .; d_call: TRBD2; j_call: TRBJ2-1; v_call: TRBV25-1; cdr3_nt: TGTGCCAGCACAGGGGGGACTAGCGGGAGAGAATCCTACAATGAGCAGTTCTTC; cdr3_aa: CASTGGTSGRESYNEQFF
clone_size: .; d_call: TRBD2; j_call: TRBJ2-3; v_call: TRBV10-2; cdr3_nt: TGCGCCAGCAGCCCGGCGGGGGGAGGGGCAGATACGCAGTATTTT; cdr3_aa: CASSPAGGGADTQYF
clone_size: .; d_call: .; j_call: TRBJ1-4; v_call: TRBV6-1; cdr3_nt: TGTGCCAGCAGTGAAGCTGGGGGGGGTAATGAAAAACTGTTTTTT; cdr3_aa: CASSEAGGGNEKLFF
clone_size: .; d_call: .; j_call: TRBJ1-5; v_call: TRBV6-1; cdr3_nt: TGTGCCAGTGCATTCGGGTCGAGCAATCAGCCCCAGCATTTT; cdr3_aa: CASAFGSSNQPQHF
clone_size: .; d_call: .; j_call: TRBJ1-2; v_call: TRBV6-5; cdr3_nt: TGTGCCAGCAGTTACACTCAGGGGTACTATGGCTACACCTTC; cdr3_aa: CASSYTQGYYGYTF
clone_size: .; d_call: .; j_call: TRBJ2-7; v_call: TRBV15; cdr3_nt: TGTGCCACCAGCAGGGATCAATCCTACGAGCAGTACTTC; cdr3_aa: CATSRDQSYEQYF
clone_size: few; d_call: TRBD2; j_call: TRBJ2-7; v_call: TRBV9; cdr3_nt: TGTGCCAGCAGCGTAGGAGGATTAGCGGGAGACGAGCAGTACTTC; cdr3_aa: CASSVGGLAGDEQYF
clone_size: once; d_call: TRBD1; j_call: TRBJ1-1; v_call: TRBV5-1; cdr3_nt: TGCGCCAGCAGCTTGGACAGGGGTACTGAAGCTTTCTTT; cdr3_aa: CASSLDRGTEAFF
clone_size: .; d_call: .; j_call: TRBJ2-2; v_call: TRBV18; cdr3_nt: TGTGCCAGCTCACCATCACCGAACACCGGGGAGCTGTTTTTT; cdr3_aa: CASSPSPNTGELFF
clone_size: .; d_call: .; j_call: TRBJ2-2; v_call: TRBV29-1; cdr3_nt: TGCAGCGTTGGACTTGGCGGGATCACCGGGGAGCTGTTTTTT; cdr3_aa: CSVGLGGITGELFF
clone_size: .; d_call: .; j_call: TRBJ1-2; v_call: TRBV29-1; cdr3_nt: TGCAGCGTTGAAGAGGCACCCGACATTAACTATGGCTACACCTTC; cdr3_aa: CSVEEAPDINYGYTF
clone_size: .; d_call: TRBD2; j_call: TRBJ2-3; v_call: TRBV11-2; cdr3_nt: TGTGCCAGCAGCTTAACCCCTACCGGGACTAGGGAAGATACGCAGTATTTT; cdr3_aa: CASSLTPTGTREDTQYF
clone_size: .; d_call: .; j_call: TRBJ1-1; v_call: TRBV10-3; cdr3_nt: TGTGCCGCCACTGGGAGGAACACTGAAGCTTTCTTT; cdr3_aa: CAATGRNTEAFF
clone_size: once; d_call: .; j_call: TRBJ1-4; v_call: TRBV2; cdr3_nt: TGTGCCAGCAGTGAGTCACGTGCAACTAATGAAAAACTGTTTTTT; cdr3_aa: CASSESRATNEKLFF